This T cell receptor beta chain was found in a study of a mutant IDH1 vaccine in newly diagnosed glioma. Time point reported: baseline, week 1 (first vaccination visit). The treatment denotes: pre-vaccination baseline after standard-of-care therapy. Data came from immunoSEQ multiplex PCR; TCRdb stores just in-frame clones and leaves some out. The data contain roughly 86,000 clones, 80% of them singletons. With 6 bases removed from V and 6 bases from J, the gap between germline ends came to 8 bases. This CDR3 is 11 amino acids long. The germline V gene has CDR1 MNHEY and CDR2 SVGAGI. The source is a man aged 35-49 years with glioma. V usage is TRBV6-5 and J usage is TRBJ1-2; D unclear. The sample in question was PBMCs, obtained from a glioma patient treated with radiotherapy, temozolomide or both. The chain's CDR3 is CASSLKDGYTF. DNA of the CDR3: TGTGCCAGCAGCCTCAAGGATGGCTACACCTTC.